Below are 32 T cell receptor beta chains sequenced from a single sample in a study of control samples from healthy donors and cancer patients (TCRdb year 2020). Library creation used the immunoSEQ multiplex PCR assay. What TCRdb holds here is the immuneACCESS table cut down to in-frame rearrangements. Part of the clones is not present; checked against another copy, under half of the missing clones reflect an unresolved V gene, and the others are unexplained. Recorded for this sample are approximately 19,000 clones; about 85% of them occurred a single time. Of the sample, about 29% is held by the ten largest clones. The material sequenced was PBMCs. These receptors all stem from a woman aged 70-85 years with lung cancer.

V usage is TRBV5-1 and J usage is TRBJ2-7; D is perhaps TRBD1 or TRBD2 (5 bases each). Germline V CDR1 and CDR2: SGHRS, YFSETQ. V was clipped by 4 bases and J by 2 bases, with 16 bases between them. This CDR3 has 15 residues. CDR3 in amino acids: CASSRDGASTYEQYF. DNA of the CDR3: TGCGCCAGCAGCCGGGACGGGGCGTCAACCTACGAGCAGTACTTC.

The gene calls are TRBV5-1 and TRBJ2-7, with 8 positions matching TRBD1. Germline V CDR1 and CDR2: SGHRS, YFSETQ. The CDR3 runs 13 residues. V lost 2 bases, J lost 7 bases, and 5 bases stayed unmatched. CDR3 nucleotides: TGCGCCAGCAGCTTCCAGGGGGCGTTGGAGCAGTACTTC. Its protein is CASSFQGALEQYF.

This chain links TRBV7-9 with TRBJ1-5, with a tentative D call TRBD1 (5 bases). This CDR3 is built from 13 residues. V lost 1 base to trimming and J lost 9 bases, with 10 bases between them. The germline V gene encodes CDR1 SEHNR and CDR2 FQNEAQ (reference sequence). The CDR3 DNA follows: TGTGCCAGCAGCTTAGGGGGGATCTGGCCCCAGCATTTT. Its protein product is CASSLGGIWPQHF.

The chain links TRBV7-9 to TRBJ1-2; TRBD1 agrees at 7 bases. V lost 1 base and J lost 4; bases outside the gene matches: 6. The CDR3 runs 15 residues. Germline V gene lookup returns CDR1 SEHNR and CDR2 FQNEAQ (reference sequence). The DNA of the CDR3 is TGTGCCAGCAGCTTAGATCAGGGGGAAATCTATGGCTACACCTTC. Its translation: CASSLDQGEIYGYTF.

The chain couples TRBV3-1 (or the pseudogene TRBV3-2) to TRBJ2-1; a weak D match, TRBD1 (5 bases). The CDR3 loop spans 15 amino acids. Germline CDR1 and CDR2: LGHDT and YNNKEL (reference sequence). Trimming cost V 4 bases and J 7 bases, with 17 bases left between them. Here the CDR3 reads CASSPHPQGRNEQFF. In DNA form, the CDR3 reads TGTGCCAGCAGCCCCCATCCCCAGGGTAGAAATGAGCAGTTCTTC.

The chain uses TRBV2 and TRBJ1-5, with unresolved D. The ends were cut back, 6 bases at V and 3 bases at J, with 12 bases in the middle. CDR3 length equals 14 residues. Germline CDR1 SNHLY, CDR2 FYNNEI. The CDR3: CASRKDISNQPQHF. The CDR3 bases are TGTGCCAGCAGAAAAGACATATCCAATCAGCCCCAGCATTTT.

This sequence joins TRBV2 and TRBJ1-5; D is ambiguous. The CDR3 is 13 amino acids. The V gene lost 6 bases and the J gene lost 4 bases, with 10 bases spanning the gap. CDR1 and CDR2 (germline): SNHLY, FYNNEI. In DNA, the CDR3 is TGTGCCAGCAGAAAAGAGAGGAATCAGCCCCAGCATTTT. This sequence encodes CASRKERNQPQHF.

V is TRBV6-5 and J is TRBJ2-3; tentative D call: TRBD1 (6 bases). Germline CDR1 MNHEY, CDR2 SVGAGI. CDR3 length: 15 residues. V shed 5 bases and J shed 6 bases, with 18 bases lying between them. The CDR3 sequence is CASSPTGLRRDTQYF. In DNA form, the CDR3 reads TGTGCCAGCAGTCCGACAGGTCTAAGACGGGATACGCAGTATTTT.

This clone was picked up one time. J is TRBJ1-3 and V is TRBV5-4; D unresolved. The CDR3 consists of 15 residues. V was trimmed by 5 bases and J by 2 bases, leaving 14 bases between them. Germline values: CDR1 SGHNT, CDR2 YYREEE (reference sequence). The CDR3, as DNA: TGTGCCAGCAGTTCGGACCCGGGGACTGGAAACACCATATATTTT. Protein: CASSSDPGTGNTIYF.

The chain carries TRBV5-1 and TRBJ1-4, with D unresolved. This CDR3 has 14 amino acids. Germline CDR1 and CDR2: SGHRS and YFSETQ. The V and J ends lost 4 bases and 3 bases respectively, with 10 bases between them. The CDR3 region is CASSPNGANEKLFF. CDR3 in DNA: TGCGCCAGCAGCCCAAACGGGGCTAATGAAAAACTGTTTTTT.

The CDR3 is CASGPITGGAGATQYF. CDR3 DNA sequence: TGTGCTAGTGGTCCGATCACAGGGGGCGCCGGGGCCACCCAGTACTTC. The chain carries TRBV12-5 and TRBJ2-5; 9 bases are shared with TRBD1. Germline V gene sequence: CDR1 LGHNT, CDR2 FRNRAP. The trim removed 5 bases at V and 8 bases at J, leaving 15 bases unmatched. The CDR3 length is 16 residues.

The chain couples TRBV12-3 or TRBV12-4 to TRBJ2-1; D is undetermined. This CDR3 spans 12 amino acids. Trimming took off 3 bases at V and 6 bases at J, with 6 bases between the two ends. CDR3 sequence: CASSFLTNEQFF. As DNA, the CDR3 is TGTGCCAGCAGTTTCCTAACCAATGAGCAGTTCTTC.

The chain combines TRBV5-6 with TRBJ2-3, with TRBD2 matching over 8 bases. CDR1 SGHDT and CDR2 YYEEEE come from the germline V gene. J lost 4 bases, V lost 4 bases, and 11 bases had no gene match. This CDR3 spans 16 amino acids. CDR3 protein: CASSMPDFGRADTQYF. Written as DNA, the CDR3 is TGTGCCAGCAGCATGCCGGACTTCGGGAGGGCAGATACGCAGTATTTT.

The chain links TRBV29-1 to TRBJ2-3; 8 bases align to TRBD1. V gave up 6 bases and J gave up 1 base; unmatched junction bases: 6. The CDR3 loop spans 14 amino acids. Per the germline V gene, CDR1 is SQVTM and CDR2 is ANQGSEA. The CDR3 coding sequence is TGCAGCGTCGACAGGGGTATCGGCACAGATACGCAGTATTTT. Translation: CSVDRGIGTDTQYF.

The CDR3 DNA sequence: TGCGCCAGCAGCTCTCAGGGTGCTAGGGCCACAGATACGCAGTATTTT. It specifies CASSSQGARATDTQYF. The chain links TRBV5-1 to TRBJ2-3, with D possibly TRBD1 on 5 matching bases. Between the trimmed V and J ends, which lost 3 bases and 2 bases, there was a span of 16 bases. The CDR3 consists of 16 residues. Germline CDR1 is SGHRS and CDR2 is YFSETQ.

This sequence joins TRBV7-2 and TRBJ1-4; no firm D call. CDR1 SGHTA and CDR2 FQGNSA come from the germline V gene. The CDR3 is made up of 14 amino acids. The V gene lost 4 bases and the J gene lost 8 bases, with 14 bases spanning the gap. CDR3 residues: CASSSGTAEEKLFF. CDR3 sequence (DNA): TGTGCCAGCAGCTCGGGAACGGCTGAGGAAAAACTGTTTTTT.

Only a few counts were recorded for this clone. V and J are TRBV28 and TRBJ1-5; D is ambiguous. From germline, CDR1 is MDHEN and CDR2 SYDVKM. The CDR3 has 16 amino acids. V lost 5 bases to trimming and J lost 0 bases, with 14 bases between them. CDR3 nucleotides: TGTGCCAGCAGTACTACACCTTCTTATAGCAATCAGCCCCAGCATTTT. Protein sequence: CASSTTPSYSNQPQHF.

The V gene is TRBV10-3, the J gene TRBJ2-1, with 7 bases matching TRBD2. The CDR3 has 13 residues. Losses at the gene ends were 3 bases for V and 9 bases for J; bases not matched to a gene: 5. The germline gives CDR1 ENHRY, CDR2 SYGVKD. CDR3 sequence (DNA): TGTGCCATCAGTGAATTAAGGGAGGGTGAGCAGTTCTTC. As protein: CAISELREGEQFF.

The chain links TRBV7-2 to TRBJ2-7; D is undetermined. The germline V gene has CDR1 SGHTA and CDR2 FQGNSA. This CDR3 spans 12 amino acids. V lost 4 bases, J lost 6 bases, and 10 bases lay in between. The CDR3 bases are TGTGCCAGCAGCTCCTTCGGTGGCGAGCAGTACTTC. As protein: CASSSFGGEQYF.

This clone was counted a few times. The genes are TRBV6-5 and TRBJ2-7; D not certain. The CDR3 extends over 14 amino acids. Between the trimmed V and J ends, which lost 4 bases and 5 bases, there was a span of 15 bases. Germline V gene lookup returns CDR1 MNHEY and CDR2 SVGAGI. The CDR3 nucleotides read TGTGCCAGCAGTTTCCAGACCGGCCTAGACGAGCAGTACTTC. It yields the protein CASSFQTGLDEQYF.

This chain uses TRBV19 with TRBJ1-4; D perhaps matches TRBD1 (5 bases). Germline-derived CDR1 and CDR2 are LNHDA and SQIVND (reference sequence). CDR3 size: 16 residues. With 4 bases removed from V and 2 bases from J, the gap between germline ends came to 14 bases. The CDR3 protein is CASSTQPGLTNEKLFF. The CDR3 nucleotides are TGTGCCAGTAGTACACAACCGGGACTTACTAATGAAAAACTGTTTTTT. The whole variable domain, filled in from reference TRBV19 and TRBJ1-4, reads DGGITQSPKYLFRKEGQNVTLSCEQNLNHDAMYWYRQDPGQGLRLIYYSQIVNDFQKGDIAEGYSVSREKKESFPLTVTSAQKNPTAFYLCASSTQPGLTNEKLFFGSGTQLSVL.

The chain employs TRBV29-1 and TRBJ1-2; the D gene is possibly TRBD1 (6 bases). Trimming cost V 7 bases and J 1 base, with 10 bases left between them. The CDR3 is made up of 12 amino acids. Germline V CDR1 and CDR2: SQVTM, ANQGSEA. The CDR3 protein is CSDRQDNYGYTF. The DNA of the CDR3 is TGCAGCGATCGACAGGATAACTATGGCTACACCTTC.

The rearrangement uses TRBV2 and TRBJ2-1, with D hard to call. V was clipped by 6 bases and J by 5 bases, with 11 bases between them. Germline assignment: CDR1 SNHLY and CDR2 FYNNEI. The CDR3 consists of 13 residues. The CDR3 DNA reads TGTGCCAGCAGGGACGACGGAGACAATGAGCAGTTCTTC. It codes for CASRDDGDNEQFF.

The CDR3 coding sequence is TGTGCCAGCACGCAGGGGTACACTGAAGCTTTCTTT. Encoded protein: CASTQGYTEAFF. The chain has TRBV5-6 and TRBJ1-1, with D possibly being TRBD1 (6 bases). The CDR3 contains 12 residues. V was clipped by 6 bases and J by 3 bases, with 9 bases between them. Per the germline V gene, CDR1 is SGHDT and CDR2 is YYEEEE.

V and J are TRBV19 and TRBJ2-1; perhaps TRBD2 as D (5 bases). Trimming took 7 bases from V and 9 from J, leaving 19 bases between them. The CDR3 spans 14 residues. Germline CDR1 is LNHDA and CDR2 is SQIVND (reference sequence). CDR3 sequence: CASKPRRPRGEQFF. The CDR3, as DNA: TGTGCCAGTAAGCCGAGGAGGCCCAGAGGTGAGCAGTTCTTC.

This clone was seen just once. The chain uses TRBV11-2 and TRBJ1-1; D not certain. The CDR3 totals 12 residues. Trimming removed 4 bases at V and 0 bases at J, with 3 bases between. Germline-derived CDR1 and CDR2 are SGHAT and FQNNGV. The CDR3 DNA reads TGTGCCAGCAGCTGGGTGAACACTGAAGCTTTCTTT. Translated, it gives CASSWVNTEAFF.

The chain joins TRBV7-9 to TRBJ2-4; 8 nucleotides match TRBD2. CDR3 length: 15 residues. V was pared by 3 bases and J by 2 bases, with 3 bases of the junction left unmatched. Germline CDR1 SEHNR, CDR2 FQNEAQ (reference sequence). The CDR3 DNA reads as TGTGCCAGCAGCTTGCTAGCGGGCTCCAAAAACATTCAGTACTTC. Its protein product is CASSLLAGSKNIQYF.

In its sample, this clone was seen once. The chain links TRBV19 to TRBJ2-7; TRBD2 aligns across 12 bases. Germline-derived CDR1 and CDR2 are LNHDA and SQIVND (reference sequence). The ends lost 3 bases at V and 5 bases at J; junction bases unmatched: 5. The length of the CDR3 is 15 residues. CDR3: CASSIPTSGSHEQYF. The CDR3 DNA reads as TGTGCCAGTAGTATCCCGACTAGCGGGAGTCACGAGCAGTACTTC.

The J gene is TRBJ1-1, the V gene TRBV2; D is ambiguous. Germline V gene sequence: CDR1 SNHLY, CDR2 FYNNEI. The germline V and J ends were trimmed by 4 bases and 1 base, with 10 bases remaining between them. This CDR3 contains 14 residues. The CDR3 DNA reads as TGTGCCAGCAGTGGGACGGGAAGGAACACTGAAGCTTTCTTT. This sequence encodes CASSGTGRNTEAFF. The entire variable domain, with the rest obtained from reference TRBV2 and TRBJ1-1, is as follows: EPEVTQTPSHQVTQMGQEVILRCVPISNHLYFYWYRQILGQKVEFLVSFYNNEISEKSEIFDDQFSVERPDGSNFTLKIRSTKLEDSAMYFCASSGTGRNTEAFFGQGTRLTVV.

This clone was seen a single time. The rearrangement joins TRBV11-2 to TRBJ2-7, with 11 positions matching TRBD2. Germline V gives CDR1 SGHAT, CDR2 FQNNGV. The V and J ends lost 1 base and 1 base, in that order; junction bases with no gene match: 12. This CDR3 region has 19 residues. The CDR3 protein is CASSLVGTSGSVVSYEQYF. DNA for the CDR3: TGTGCCAGCAGCTTAGTGGGAACTAGCGGGAGTGTTGTTTCCTACGAGCAGTACTTC.

The rearrangement joins TRBV5-1 to TRBJ2-7; 8 bases align to TRBD2. The V gene end was trimmed by 4 bases and the J gene end by 1 base; junction bases not matched to a gene: 25. The CDR3 runs 21 residues. CDR1 is SGHRS and CDR2 is YFSETQ in the germline V gene. CDR3 in amino acids: CASSREGTGLRNAKLSYEQYF. CDR3 coding DNA: TGCGCCAGCAGCCGGGAGGGCACGGGATTGAGAAATGCCAAGCTATCCTACGAGCAGTACTTC.

V usage is TRBV27 and J usage is TRBJ2-1, with TRBD2 matching over 8 bases. The CDR3 extends over 16 amino acids. Looked up from germline, CDR1 is MNHEY and CDR2 is SMNVEV (reference sequence). V dropped 3 bases and J dropped 6; count of bases not matched to a gene: 10. CDR3 region: CASSFLGIAGRNEQFF. Written as DNA, the CDR3 is TGTGCCAGCAGTTTCCTAGGGATAGCGGGACGCAATGAGCAGTTCTTC.